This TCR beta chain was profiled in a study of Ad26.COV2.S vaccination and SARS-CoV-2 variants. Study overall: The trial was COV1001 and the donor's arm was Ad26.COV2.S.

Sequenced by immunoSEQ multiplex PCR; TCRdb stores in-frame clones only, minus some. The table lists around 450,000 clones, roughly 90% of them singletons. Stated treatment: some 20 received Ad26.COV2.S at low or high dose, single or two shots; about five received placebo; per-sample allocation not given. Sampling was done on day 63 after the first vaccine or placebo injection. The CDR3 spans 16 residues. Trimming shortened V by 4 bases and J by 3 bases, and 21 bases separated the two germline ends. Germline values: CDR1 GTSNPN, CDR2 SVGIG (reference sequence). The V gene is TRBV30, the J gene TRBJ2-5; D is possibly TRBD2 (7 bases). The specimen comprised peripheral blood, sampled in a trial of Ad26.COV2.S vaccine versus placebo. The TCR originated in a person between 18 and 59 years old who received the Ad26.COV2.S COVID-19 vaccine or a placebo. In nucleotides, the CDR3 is TGTGCCTGGATGCGGGGGCGAACACTCCTAAAAGAGACCCAGTACTTC. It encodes CAWMRGRTLLKETQYF.